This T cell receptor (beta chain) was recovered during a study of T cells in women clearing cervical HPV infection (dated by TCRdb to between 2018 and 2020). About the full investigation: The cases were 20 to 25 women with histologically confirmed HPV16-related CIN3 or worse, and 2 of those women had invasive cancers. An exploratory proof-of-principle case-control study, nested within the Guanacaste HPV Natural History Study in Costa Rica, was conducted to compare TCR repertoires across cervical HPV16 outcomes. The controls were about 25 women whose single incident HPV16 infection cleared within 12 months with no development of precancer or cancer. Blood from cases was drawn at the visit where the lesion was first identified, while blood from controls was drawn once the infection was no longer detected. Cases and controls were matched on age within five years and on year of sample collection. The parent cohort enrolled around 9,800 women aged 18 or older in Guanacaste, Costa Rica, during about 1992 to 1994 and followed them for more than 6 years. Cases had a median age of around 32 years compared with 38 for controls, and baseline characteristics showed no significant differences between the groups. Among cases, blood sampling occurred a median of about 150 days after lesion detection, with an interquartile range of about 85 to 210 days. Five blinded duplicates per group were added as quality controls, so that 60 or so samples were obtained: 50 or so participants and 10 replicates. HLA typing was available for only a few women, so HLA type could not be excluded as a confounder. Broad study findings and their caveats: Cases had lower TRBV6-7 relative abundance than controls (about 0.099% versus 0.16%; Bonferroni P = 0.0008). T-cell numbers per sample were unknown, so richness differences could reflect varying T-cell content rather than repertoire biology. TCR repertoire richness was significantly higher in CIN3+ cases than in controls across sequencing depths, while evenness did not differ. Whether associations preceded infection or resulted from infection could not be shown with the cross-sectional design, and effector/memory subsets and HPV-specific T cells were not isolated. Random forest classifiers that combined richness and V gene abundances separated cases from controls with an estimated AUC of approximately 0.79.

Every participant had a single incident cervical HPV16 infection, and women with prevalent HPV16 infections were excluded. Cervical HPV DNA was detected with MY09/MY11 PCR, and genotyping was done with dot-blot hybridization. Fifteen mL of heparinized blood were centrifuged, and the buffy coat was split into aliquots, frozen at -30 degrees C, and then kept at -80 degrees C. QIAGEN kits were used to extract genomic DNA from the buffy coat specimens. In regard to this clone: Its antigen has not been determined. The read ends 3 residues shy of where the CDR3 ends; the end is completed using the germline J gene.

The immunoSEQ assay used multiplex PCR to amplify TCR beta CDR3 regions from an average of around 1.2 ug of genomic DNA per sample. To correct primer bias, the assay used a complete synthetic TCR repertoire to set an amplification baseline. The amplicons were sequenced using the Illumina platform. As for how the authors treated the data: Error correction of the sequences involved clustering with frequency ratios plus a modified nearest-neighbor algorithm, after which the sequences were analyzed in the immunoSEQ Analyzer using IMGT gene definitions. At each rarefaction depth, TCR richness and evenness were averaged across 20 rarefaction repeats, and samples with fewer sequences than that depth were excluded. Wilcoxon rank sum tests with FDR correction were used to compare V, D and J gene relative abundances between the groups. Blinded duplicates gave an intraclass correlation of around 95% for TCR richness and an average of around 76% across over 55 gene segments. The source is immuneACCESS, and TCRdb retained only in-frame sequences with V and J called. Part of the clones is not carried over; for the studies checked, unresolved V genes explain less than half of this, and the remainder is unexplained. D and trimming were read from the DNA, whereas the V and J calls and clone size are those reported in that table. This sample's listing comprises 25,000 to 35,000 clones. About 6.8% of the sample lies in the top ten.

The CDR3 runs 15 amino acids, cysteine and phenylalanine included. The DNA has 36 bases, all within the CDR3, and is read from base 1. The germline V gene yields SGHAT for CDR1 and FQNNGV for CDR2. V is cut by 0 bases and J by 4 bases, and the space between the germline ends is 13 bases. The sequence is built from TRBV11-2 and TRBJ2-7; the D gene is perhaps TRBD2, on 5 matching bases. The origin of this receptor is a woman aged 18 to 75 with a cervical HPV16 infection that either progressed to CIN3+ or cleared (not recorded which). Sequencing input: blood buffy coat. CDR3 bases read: TGTGCCAGCAGCTTAGAGCCCCAAACTAGGTACGAG. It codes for CASSLEPQTRYE. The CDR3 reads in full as CASSLEPQTRYEQYF.